This paragraph covers one TCR beta chain sequence. Its antigen specificity is not known. Its ends do not fully match the called genes, so a read error is possible. The immunoSEQ Assay, a bias-controlled multiplex PCR, was used to amplify TCRbeta CDR3 regions from genomic DNA. The source study handled its data this way. The number of nucleated cells in each sample was estimated by amplification of reference gene primers within the assay. To quantify the absolute abundance of each unique TCRbeta CDR3 rearrangement, sequence reads were collapsed and filtered. For each sample, productive Simpson clonality was calculated as the square root of Simpson's diversity index over productive rearrangements. In TCRdb, the immuneACCESS table is reduced to in-frame sequences with V and J assigned. These tables do not hold every clone; where another copy was compared, an unresolved V gene accounts for under half, and the others remain unexplained. V and J calls plus clone size are reproduced from that table; the DNA served to infer D and trimming. The sample includes roughly 260,000 clones, with roughly 84% observed a single time. The ten largest clones take up under 3.5% of the sample.

The CDR3 measures 16 amino acids from cysteine to phenylalanine. Here the CDR3 DNA is all that survives: 48 bases in frame from base 1. CDR1 and CDR2 are read off the germline V gene as KGHSH and LQKENI. The data derive from a study of blood T cell repertoires in COVID-19 (dated by TCRdb to about 2020). At the level of the whole study: The collaborator samples originated in the United States, Italy and Spain and spanned the acute and convalescent phases of COVID-19. The material from the prospective study consisted of cDNA or gDNA derived from T cells, B-cell-depleted T cells, or PBMCs. Deeply sampled blood TCRbeta repertoires from subjects exposed to, actively infected with, or recovered from COVID-19 were included in the dataset. A freely available public database, intended as a resource for researchers studying the immune response to SARS-CoV-2, is where the repertoires were released. The samples were drawn from the first 160 participants of the ongoing ImmuneRACE study and from 950 to 1,500 subjects provided by 6 global collaborators. Nearly every sample came with metadata listing a de-identified subject ID, COVID-19 status, age in years and sex. Where HLA class I and class II types were available, the types were taken from metadata supplied by the sample provider, not from assay-based typing.

The study at large found these results: Clinical and demographic metadata were provided uncurated, with the amount varying by source and participant.

Collaborating institutions collected whole blood in K2EDTA tubes following their own protocols. For TCRbeta analysis, collaborators shipped samples in one of three forms: frozen whole blood, isolated PBMCs, or DNA extracted from either of those sample types. What was sequenced was peripheral blood. This clonotype was sampled from a woman aged 18-30 years with acute or convalescent COVID-19. The chain is made from TRBV18 and TRBJ1-1; 10 central nucleotides agree with TRBD1. This receptor has the CDR3 CASSSPFRDRGTEAFF. The nucleotides read TGTGCCAGCTCATCACCCTTCCGGGACAGGGGTACTGAAGCTTTCTTT.